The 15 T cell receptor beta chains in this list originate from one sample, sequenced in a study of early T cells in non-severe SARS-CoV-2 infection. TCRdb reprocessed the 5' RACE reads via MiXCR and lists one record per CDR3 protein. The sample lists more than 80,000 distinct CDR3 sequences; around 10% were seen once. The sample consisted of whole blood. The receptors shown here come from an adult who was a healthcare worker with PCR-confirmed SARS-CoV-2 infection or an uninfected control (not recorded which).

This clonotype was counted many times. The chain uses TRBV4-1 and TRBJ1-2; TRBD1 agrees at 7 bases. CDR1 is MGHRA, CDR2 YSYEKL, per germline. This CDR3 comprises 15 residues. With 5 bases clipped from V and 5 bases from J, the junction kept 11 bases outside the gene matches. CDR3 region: CASSSRTGGTYGYTF. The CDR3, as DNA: TGCGCCAGCAGCTCACGGACAGGAGGAACTTATGGCTACACCTTC.

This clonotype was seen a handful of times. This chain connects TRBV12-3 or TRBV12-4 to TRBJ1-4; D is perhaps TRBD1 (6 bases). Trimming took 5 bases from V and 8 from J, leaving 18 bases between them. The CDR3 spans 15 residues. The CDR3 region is CASSPRQVPPEKLFF. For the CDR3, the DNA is TGTGCCAGCAGTCCCCGACAGGTCCCGCCCGAAAAACTGTTTTTT.

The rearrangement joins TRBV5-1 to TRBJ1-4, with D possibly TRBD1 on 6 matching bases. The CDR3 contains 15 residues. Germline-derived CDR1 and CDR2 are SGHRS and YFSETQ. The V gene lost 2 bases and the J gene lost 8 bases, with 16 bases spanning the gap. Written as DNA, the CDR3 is TGCGCCAGCAGCTTCTTCGGGGGCGGCGGGGAAAAACTGTTTTTT. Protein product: CASSFFGGGGEKLFF.

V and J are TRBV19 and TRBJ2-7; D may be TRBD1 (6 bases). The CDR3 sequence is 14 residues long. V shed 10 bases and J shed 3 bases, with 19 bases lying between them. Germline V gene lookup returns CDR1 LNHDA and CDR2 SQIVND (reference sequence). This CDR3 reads CAINQQGRNYEQYF. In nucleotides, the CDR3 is TGTGCCATCAACCAACAGGGCCGCAACTACGAGCAGTACTTC.

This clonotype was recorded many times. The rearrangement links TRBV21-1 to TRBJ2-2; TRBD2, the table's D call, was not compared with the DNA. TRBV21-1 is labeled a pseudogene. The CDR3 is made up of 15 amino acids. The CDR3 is CASSKAGGNTGELFF. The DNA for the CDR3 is TGTGCCAGCAGCAAAGCCGGAGGAAACACCGGGGAGCTGTTTTTT.

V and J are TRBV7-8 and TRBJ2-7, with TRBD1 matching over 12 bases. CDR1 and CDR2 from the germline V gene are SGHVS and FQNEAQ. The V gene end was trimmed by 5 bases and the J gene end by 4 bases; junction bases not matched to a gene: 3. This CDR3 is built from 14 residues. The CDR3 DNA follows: TGTGCCAGCAGCAGGGACAGGGGGCGATACGAGCAGTACTTC. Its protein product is CASSRDRGRYEQYF.

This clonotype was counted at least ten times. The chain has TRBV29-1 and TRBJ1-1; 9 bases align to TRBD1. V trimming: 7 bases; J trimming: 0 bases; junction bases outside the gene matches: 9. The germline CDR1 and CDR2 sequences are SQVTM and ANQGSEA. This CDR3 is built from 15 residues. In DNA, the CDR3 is TGCAGCGCCGCAGCCGGACAGGGGATGAACACTGAAGCTTTCTTT. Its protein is CSAAAGQGMNTEAFF.

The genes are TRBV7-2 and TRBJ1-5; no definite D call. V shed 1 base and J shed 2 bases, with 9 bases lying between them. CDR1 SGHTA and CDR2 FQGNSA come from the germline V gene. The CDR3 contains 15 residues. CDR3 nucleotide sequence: TGTGCCAGCAGCTTAGACGGGAATCGCAATCAGCCCCAGCATTTT. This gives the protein CASSLDGNRNQPQHF. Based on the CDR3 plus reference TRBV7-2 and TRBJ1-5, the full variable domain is GAGVSQSPSNKVTEKGKDVELRCDPISGHTALYWYRQSLGQGLEFLIYFQGNSAPDKSGLPSDRFSAERTGGSVSTLTIQRTQQEDSAVYLCASSLDGNRNQPQHFGDGTRLSIL.

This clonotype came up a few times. The DNA of the CDR3 is TGTGCCTGGAGTGTAGGGGGCTTGGATGGCTACACCTTC. The encoded protein is CAWSVGGLDGYTF. The chain is built from TRBV30 and TRBJ1-2; 7 positions agree with TRBD1. Trimming cost V 0 bases and J 6 bases; bases outside gene matches: 4. CDR3 length: 13 residues. In germline, CDR1 is GTSNPN, CDR2 SVGIG (reference sequence).

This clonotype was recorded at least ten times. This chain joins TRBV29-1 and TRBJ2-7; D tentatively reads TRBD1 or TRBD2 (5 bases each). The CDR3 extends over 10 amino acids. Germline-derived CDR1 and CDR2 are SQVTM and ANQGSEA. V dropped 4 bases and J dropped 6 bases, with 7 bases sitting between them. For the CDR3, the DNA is TGCAGCGTTGTTGGGGGCGAGCAGTACTTC. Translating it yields CSVVGGEQYF.

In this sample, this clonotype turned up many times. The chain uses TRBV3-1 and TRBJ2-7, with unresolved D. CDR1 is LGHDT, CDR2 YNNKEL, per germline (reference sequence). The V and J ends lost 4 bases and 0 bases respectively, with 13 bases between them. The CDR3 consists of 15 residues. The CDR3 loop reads CASSRSDGSSYEQYF. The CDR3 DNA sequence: TGTGCCAGCAGCCGTTCAGACGGAAGCTCCTACGAGCAGTACTTC.

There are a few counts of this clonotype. CDR3 amino acids: CASSHGTGYNEQFF. CDR3 nucleotide sequence: TGCGCCAGCAGCCACGGGACGGGCTACAATGAGCAGTTCTTC. This sequence joins TRBV5-1 and TRBJ2-1; D is possibly TRBD1 or TRBD2 (5 bases each). The V and J ends lost 4 bases and 3 bases respectively, with 11 bases between them. The CDR3 covers 14 residues. CDR1 and CDR2 from the germline V gene are SGHRS and YFSETQ.

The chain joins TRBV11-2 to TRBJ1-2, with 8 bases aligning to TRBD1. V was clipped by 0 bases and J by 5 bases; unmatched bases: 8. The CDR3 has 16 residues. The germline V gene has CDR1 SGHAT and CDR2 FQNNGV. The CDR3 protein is CASSLEPDRGQYGYTF. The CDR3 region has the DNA TGTGCCAGCAGCTTAGAGCCTGACAGGGGACAGTATGGCTACACCTTC.

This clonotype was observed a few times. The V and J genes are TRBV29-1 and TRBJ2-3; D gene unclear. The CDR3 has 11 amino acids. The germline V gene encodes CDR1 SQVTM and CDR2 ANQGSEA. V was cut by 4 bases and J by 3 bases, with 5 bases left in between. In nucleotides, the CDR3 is TGCAGCGTTGGGGAAACAGATACGCAGTATTTT. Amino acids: CSVGETDTQYF.

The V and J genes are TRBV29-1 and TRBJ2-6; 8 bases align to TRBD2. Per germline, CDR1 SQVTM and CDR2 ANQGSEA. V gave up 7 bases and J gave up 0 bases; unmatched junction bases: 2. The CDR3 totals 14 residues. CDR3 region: CSARGGSGANVLTF. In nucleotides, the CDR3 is TGCAGCGCTCGGGGGGGCTCTGGGGCCAACGTCCTGACTTTC.